The clone carrying this TCR beta chain was seen a few times. Through template switching, a universal primer site was introduced, and the cDNA contained unique molecular identifiers. One entry per CDR3 protein, called by TCRdb with MiXCR from the 5' RACE reads. The sample lists around 480,000 distinct CDR3 sequences; 14% were seen once. The sample belongs to a study of identical twins. The sample was also reused in another study, on yellow fever vaccine responses in identical twins. In that study: The authors reported partly convergent, partly personalized vaccine responses in identical twins.

The TCR was taken from a woman aged 18 to 35 in good health. What was sequenced was CD4+ T cells sorted from blood.

This CDR3 is CSASALAGGTYEQYF. The CDR3 DNA follows: TGCAGTGCTAGTGCGTTAGCGGGGGGTACCTACGAGCAGTACTTC. The chain uses TRBV20-1 and TRBJ2-7; TRBD2 matches at 10 bases. The CDR3 loop spans 15 amino acids. V lost 3 bases, J lost 2 bases, and 7 bases stayed unmatched. Germline lookup yields CDR1 DFQATT and CDR2 SNEGSKA (reference sequence).